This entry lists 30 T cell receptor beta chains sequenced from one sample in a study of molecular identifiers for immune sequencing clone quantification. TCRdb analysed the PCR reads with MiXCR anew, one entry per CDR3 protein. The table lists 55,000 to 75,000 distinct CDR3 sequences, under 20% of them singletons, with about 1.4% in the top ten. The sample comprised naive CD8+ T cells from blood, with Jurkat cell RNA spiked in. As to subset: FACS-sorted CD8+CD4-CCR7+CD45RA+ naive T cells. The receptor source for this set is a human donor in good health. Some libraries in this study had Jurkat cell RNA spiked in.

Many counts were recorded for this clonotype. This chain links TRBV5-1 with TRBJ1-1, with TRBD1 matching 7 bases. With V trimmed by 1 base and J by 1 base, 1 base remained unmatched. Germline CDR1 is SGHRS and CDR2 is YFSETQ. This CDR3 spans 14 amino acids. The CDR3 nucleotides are TGCGCCAGCAGCTTGTGGACAGGGAACACTGAAGCTTTCTTT. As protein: CASSLWTGNTEAFF.

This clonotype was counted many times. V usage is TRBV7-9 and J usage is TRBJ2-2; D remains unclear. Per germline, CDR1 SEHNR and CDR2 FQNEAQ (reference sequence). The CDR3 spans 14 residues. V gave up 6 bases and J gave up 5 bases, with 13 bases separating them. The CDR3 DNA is TGTGCCAGCAGTAAAAGGGAACAAACCGGGGAGCTGTTTTTT. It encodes CASSKREQTGELFF.

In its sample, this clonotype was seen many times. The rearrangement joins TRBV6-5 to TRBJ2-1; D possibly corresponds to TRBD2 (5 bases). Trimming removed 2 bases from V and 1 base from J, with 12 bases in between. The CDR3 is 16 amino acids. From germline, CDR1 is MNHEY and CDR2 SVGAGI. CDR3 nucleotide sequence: TGTGCCAGCAGTTACATTGCGGAGCGGTCCTACAATGAGCAGTTCTTC. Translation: CASSYIAERSYNEQFF.

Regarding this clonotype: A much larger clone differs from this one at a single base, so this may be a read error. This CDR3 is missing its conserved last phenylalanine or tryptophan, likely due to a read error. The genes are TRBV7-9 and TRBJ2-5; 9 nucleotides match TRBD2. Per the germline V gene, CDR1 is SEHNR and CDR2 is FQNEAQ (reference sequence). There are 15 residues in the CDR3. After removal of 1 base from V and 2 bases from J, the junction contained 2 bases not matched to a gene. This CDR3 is CASSLGGLAQETQYS. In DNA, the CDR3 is TGTGCCAGCAGCTTAGGCGGACTAGCGCAAGAGACCCAGTACTCC.

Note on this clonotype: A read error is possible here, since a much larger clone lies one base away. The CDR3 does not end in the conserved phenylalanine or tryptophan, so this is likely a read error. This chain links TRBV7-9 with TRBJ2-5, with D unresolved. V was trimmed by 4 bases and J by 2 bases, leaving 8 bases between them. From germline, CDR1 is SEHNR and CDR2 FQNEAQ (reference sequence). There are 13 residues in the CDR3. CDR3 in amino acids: CASSYSFQETQYS. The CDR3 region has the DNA TGTGCCAGCAGCTACAGCTTTCAAGAGACCCAGTACTCC.

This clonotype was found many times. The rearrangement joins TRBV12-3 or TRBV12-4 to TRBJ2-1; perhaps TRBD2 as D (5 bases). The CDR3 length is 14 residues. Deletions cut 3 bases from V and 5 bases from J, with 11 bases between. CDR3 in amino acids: CASSFWTGNNEQFF. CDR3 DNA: TGTGCCAGCAGTTTCTGGACTGGAAACAATGAGCAGTTCTTC.

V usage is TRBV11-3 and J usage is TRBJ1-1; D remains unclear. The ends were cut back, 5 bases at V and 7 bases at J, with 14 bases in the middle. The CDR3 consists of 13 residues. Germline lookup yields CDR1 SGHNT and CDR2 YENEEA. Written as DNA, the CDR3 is TGTGCCAGCAGCCCGCCTGGGCGGAATGAAGCTTTCTTT. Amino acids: CASSPPGRNEAFF.

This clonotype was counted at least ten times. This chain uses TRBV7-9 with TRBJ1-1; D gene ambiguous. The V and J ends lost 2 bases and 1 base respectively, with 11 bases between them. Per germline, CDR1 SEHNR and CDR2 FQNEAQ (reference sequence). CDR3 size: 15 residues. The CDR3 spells CASSLRQAENTEAFF. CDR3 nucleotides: TGTGCCAGCAGCTTAAGACAAGCAGAGAACACTGAAGCTTTCTTT.

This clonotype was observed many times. CDR3 residues: CASSPLAGGPIPGDEQFF. CDR3 nucleotide sequence: TGTGCCAGCAGCCCACTAGCGGGAGGGCCGATTCCTGGGGATGAGCAGTTCTTC. This chain links TRBV6-1 with TRBJ2-1, with 13 bases that match TRBD2. The CDR3 contains 18 residues. Germline-derived CDR1 and CDR2 are MNHNS and SASEGT. After removal of 6 bases from V and 8 bases from J, the junction contained 16 bases not matched to a gene.

The CDR3 DNA is TGCAGCGCGGTCACCGGGACAGGGGCCTCTAGTGAAAAACTGTTTTTT. Translating gives CSAVTGTGASSEKLFF. The chain combines TRBV29-1 with TRBJ1-4; 10 bases are a match to TRBD1. This CDR3 has 16 amino acids. V trimming: 7 bases; J trimming: 7 bases; junction bases outside the gene matches: 15. Germline V lookup: CDR1 SQVTM, CDR2 ANQGSEA. The full variable domain, its missing parts supplied by reference TRBV29-1 and TRBJ1-4, is SAVISQKPSRDICQRGTSLTIQCQVDSQVTMMFWYRQQPGQSLTLIATANQGSEATYESGFVIDKFPISRPNLTFSTLTVSNMSPEDSSIYLCSAVTGTGASSEKLFFGSGTQLSVL.

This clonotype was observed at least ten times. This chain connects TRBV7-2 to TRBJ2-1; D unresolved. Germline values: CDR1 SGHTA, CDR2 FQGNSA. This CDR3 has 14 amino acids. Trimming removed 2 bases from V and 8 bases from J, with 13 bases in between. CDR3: CASSLFALTHEQFF. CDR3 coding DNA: TGTGCCAGCAGCTTATTTGCCCTCACCCATGAGCAGTTCTTC.

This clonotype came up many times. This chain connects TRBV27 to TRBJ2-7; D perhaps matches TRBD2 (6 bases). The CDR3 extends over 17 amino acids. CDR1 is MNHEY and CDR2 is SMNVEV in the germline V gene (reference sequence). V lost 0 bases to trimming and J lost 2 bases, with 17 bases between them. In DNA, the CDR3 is TGTGCCAGCAGTTTATCGTTGGGACTGGCGTCGGCCTACGAGCAGTACTTC. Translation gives CASSLSLGLASAYEQYF.

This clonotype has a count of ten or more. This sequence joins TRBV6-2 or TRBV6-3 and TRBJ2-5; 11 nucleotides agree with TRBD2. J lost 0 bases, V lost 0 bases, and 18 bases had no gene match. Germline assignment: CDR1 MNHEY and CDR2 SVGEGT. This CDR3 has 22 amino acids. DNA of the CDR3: TGTGCCAGCAGTTACTCGAAGGTCGAACTAGCGGGAGTGACGGCTTACCAAGAGACCCAGTACTTC. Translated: CASSYSKVELAGVTAYQETQYF.

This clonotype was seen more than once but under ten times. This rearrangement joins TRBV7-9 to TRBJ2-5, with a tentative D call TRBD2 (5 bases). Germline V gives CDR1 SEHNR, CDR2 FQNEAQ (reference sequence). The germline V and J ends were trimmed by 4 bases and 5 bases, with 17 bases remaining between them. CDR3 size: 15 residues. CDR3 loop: CASSSPEGSSETQYF. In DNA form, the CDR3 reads TGTGCCAGCAGCTCCCCTGAGGGAAGCAGCGAGACCCAGTACTTC.

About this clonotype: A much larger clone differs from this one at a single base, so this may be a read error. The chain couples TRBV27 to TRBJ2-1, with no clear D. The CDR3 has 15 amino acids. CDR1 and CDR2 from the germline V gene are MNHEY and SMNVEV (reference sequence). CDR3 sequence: CASSSPTSSYSEQFF. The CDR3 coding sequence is TGTGCCAGCAGTTCACCCACCAGCTCCTACAGTGAGCAGTTCTTC.

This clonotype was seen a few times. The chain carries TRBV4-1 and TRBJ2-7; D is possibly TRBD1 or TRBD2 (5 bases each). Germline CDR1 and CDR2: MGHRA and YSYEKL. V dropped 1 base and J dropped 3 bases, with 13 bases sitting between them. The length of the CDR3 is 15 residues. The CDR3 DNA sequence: TGCGCCAGCAGCCAAGTGGGGACGGGGATCTACGAGCAGTACTTC. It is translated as CASSQVGTGIYEQYF.

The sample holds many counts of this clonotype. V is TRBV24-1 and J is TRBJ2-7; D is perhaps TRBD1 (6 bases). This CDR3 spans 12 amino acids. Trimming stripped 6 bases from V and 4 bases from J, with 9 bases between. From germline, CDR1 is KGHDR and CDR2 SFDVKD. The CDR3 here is CATSTGNYEQYF. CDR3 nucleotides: TGTGCCACCAGTACAGGGAATTACGAGCAGTACTTC.

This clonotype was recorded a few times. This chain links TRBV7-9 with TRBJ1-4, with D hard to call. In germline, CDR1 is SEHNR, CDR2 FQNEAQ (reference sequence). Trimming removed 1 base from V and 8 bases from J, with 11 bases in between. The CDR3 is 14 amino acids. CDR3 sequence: CASSLGEQREKLFF. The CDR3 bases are TGTGCCAGCAGCTTAGGGGAACAGCGGGAAAAACTGTTTTTT.

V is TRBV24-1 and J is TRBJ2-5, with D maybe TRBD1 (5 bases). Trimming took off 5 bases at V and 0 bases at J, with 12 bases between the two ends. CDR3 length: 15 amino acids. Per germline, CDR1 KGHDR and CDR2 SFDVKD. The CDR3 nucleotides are TGTGCCACCAGTGTGGCGTCAGGGAACCAAGAGACCCAGTACTTC. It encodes CATSVASGNQETQYF.

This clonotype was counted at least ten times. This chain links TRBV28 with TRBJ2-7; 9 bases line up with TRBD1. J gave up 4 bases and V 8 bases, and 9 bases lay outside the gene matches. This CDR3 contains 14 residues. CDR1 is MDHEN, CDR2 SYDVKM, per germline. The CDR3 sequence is CASGETGGAYEQYF. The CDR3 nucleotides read TGTGCCAGCGGAGAAACAGGGGGCGCGTACGAGCAGTACTTC. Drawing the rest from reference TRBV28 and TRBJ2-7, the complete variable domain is DVKVTQSSRYLVKRTGEKVFLECVQDMDHENMFWYRQDPGLGLRLIYFSYDVKMKEKGDIPEGYSVSREKKERFSLILESASTNQTSMYLCASGETGGAYEQYFGPGTRLTVT.

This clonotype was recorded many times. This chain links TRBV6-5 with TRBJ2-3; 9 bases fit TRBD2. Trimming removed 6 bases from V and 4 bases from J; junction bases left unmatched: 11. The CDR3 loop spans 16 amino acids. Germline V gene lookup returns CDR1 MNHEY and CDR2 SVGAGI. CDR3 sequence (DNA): TGTGCCAGCAGCGCTAACCAATGGACTAGCGCAGATACGCAGTATTTT. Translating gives CASSANQWTSADTQYF.

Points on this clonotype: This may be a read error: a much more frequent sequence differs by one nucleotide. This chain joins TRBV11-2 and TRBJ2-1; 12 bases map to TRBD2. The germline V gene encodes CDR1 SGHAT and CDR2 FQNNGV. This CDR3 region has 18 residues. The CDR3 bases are TGTGCCAGCAGCCCTGGACCGACTAGCGGGAGTTATGGGAATGAGCAGTCCTTC. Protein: CASSPGPTSGSYGNEQSF.

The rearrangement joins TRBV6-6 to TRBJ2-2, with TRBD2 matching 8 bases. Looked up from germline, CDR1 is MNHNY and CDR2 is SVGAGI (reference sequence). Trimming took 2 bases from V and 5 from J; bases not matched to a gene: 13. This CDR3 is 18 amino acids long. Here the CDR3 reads CASSYQKAGAIPTGELFF. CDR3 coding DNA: TGTGCCAGCAGTTACCAGAAAGCGGGAGCTATTCCAACCGGGGAGCTGTTTTTT.

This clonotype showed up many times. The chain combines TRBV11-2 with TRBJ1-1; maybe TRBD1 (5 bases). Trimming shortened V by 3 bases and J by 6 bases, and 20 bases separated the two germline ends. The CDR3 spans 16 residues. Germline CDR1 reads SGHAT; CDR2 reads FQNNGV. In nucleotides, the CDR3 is TGTGCCAGCAGCTTTTCGGGGGATGGCCCTAGGGCTGAAGCTTTCTTT. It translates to CASSFSGDGPRAEAFF. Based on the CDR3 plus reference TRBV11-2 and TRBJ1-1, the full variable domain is EAGVAQSPRYKIIEKRQSVAFWCNPISGHATLYWYQQILGQGPKLLIQFQNNGVVDDSQLPKDRFSAERLKGVDSTLKIQPAKLEDSAVYLCASSFSGDGPRAEAFFGQGTRLTVV.

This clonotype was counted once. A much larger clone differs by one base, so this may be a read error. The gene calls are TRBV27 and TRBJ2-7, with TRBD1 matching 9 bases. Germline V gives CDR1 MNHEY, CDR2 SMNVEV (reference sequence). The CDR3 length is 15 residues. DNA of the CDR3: TGTGTCAGCAGTTCGTCCGGGACAGGGTCCTACGAGCAGTACTTC. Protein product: CVSSSSGTGSYEQYF.

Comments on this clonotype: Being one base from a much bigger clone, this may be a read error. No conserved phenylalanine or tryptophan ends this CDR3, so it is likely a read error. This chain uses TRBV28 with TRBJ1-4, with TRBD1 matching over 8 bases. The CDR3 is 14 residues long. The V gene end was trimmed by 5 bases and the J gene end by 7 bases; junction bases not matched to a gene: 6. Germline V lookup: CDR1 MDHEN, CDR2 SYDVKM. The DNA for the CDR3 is TGTGCCAGCAGTCCAGGGGGCGAGGCTGAAAAACTGTTTTCT. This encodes CASSPGGEAEKLFS.

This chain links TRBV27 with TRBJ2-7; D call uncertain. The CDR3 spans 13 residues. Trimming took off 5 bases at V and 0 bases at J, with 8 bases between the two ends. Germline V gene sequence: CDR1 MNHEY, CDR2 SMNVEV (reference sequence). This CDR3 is CASSEGPSYEQYF. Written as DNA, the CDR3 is TGTGCCAGCAGTGAAGGACCCTCCTACGAGCAGTACTTC.

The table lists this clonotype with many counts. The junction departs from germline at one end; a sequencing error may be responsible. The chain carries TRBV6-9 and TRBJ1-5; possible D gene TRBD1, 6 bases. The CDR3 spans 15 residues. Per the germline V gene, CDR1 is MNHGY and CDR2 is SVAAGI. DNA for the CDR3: TGTGCCAGCAGTTCCCAGCCCCCCCCCGGGGGCCTCCGGGATTTT. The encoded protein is CASSSQPPPGGLRDF.

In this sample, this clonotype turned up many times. As DNA, the CDR3 is TGCAGCGTAGAGAGACAGGGTACCAACTATGGCTACACCTTC. This translates into CSVERQGTNYGYTF. The chain joins TRBV29-1 to TRBJ1-2, with 7 bases aligning to TRBD1. Germline V gene sequence: CDR1 SQVTM, CDR2 ANQGSEA. J lost 2 bases, V lost 6 bases, and 9 bases had no gene match. This CDR3 has 14 amino acids.

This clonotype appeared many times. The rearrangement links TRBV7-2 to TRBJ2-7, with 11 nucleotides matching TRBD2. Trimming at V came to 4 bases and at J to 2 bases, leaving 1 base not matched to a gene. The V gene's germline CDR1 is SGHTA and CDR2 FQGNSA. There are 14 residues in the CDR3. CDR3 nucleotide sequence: TGTGCCAGCAGCTCGGGACTAGCGGCCTACGAGCAGTACTTC. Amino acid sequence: CASSSGLAAYEQYF.